A selection of T cell receptor beta chains follows, all from one sample in a study of T cells after yellow fever vaccination. TCRdb re-analysed the 5' RACE reads in MiXCR, keeping a single row per CDR3 protein. This table holds roughly 400,000 distinct CDR3 sequences, roughly a sixth found once. Specimen: PBMCs, collected before the yellow fever booster vaccination. The receptors come from a man between 18 and 35 years old who received the YFV17D yellow fever vaccine. The CDR3 runs from the conserved cysteine through the conserved F or W. The D gene is left open where the match is weak. Size values are once, few and many counts, or a class for expanded clones, and some rows have none.

TRBJ2-5,NA,16,TRBD2,TRBV18,CASSPTREGPIETQYF,TGTGCCAGCTCACCTACCCGGGAGGGGCCCATTGAGACCCAGTACTTC
TRBJ2-7,many,16,TRBD2,TRBV10-3,CAISEGLAGPLGEQYF,TGTGCCATCAGTGAAGGGCTAGCGGGACCACTAGGCGAGCAGTACTTC
TRBJ1-1,NA,12,TRBD1,TRBV24-1,CATAGQGPEAFF,TGTGCCACCGCGGGACAGGGGCCTGAAGCTTTCTTT
TRBJ1-2,many,12,NA,TRBV18,CASSPSKVGYTF,TGTGCCAGCTCACCGTCGAAGGTCGGCTACACCTTC
TRBJ1-4,NA,14,NA,TRBV6-5,CASSWRLGGEKLFF,TGTGCCAGCAGTTGGCGGTTGGGAGGGGAAAAACTGTTTTTT
TRBJ2-3,NA,15,NA,TRBV24-1,CATSEGGGGTDTQYF,TGTGCCACCAGTGAGGGTGGTGGGGGCACAGATACGCAGTATTTT
TRBJ2-7,few,15,NA,TRBV10-3,CAISEGAGINYEQYF,TGTGCCATCAGTGAAGGGGCGGGCATTAACTACGAGCAGTACTTC
TRBJ2-1,NA,14,NA,TRBV5-4,CASRLTEGWNEQFF,TGTGCCAGCAGGTTGACAGAGGGCTGGAATGAGCAGTTCTTC
TRBJ2-7,few,12,TRBD1,TRBV29-1,CSVTGGPWEQYF,TGCAGCGTTACAGGGGGGCCCTGGGAGCAGTACTTC
TRBJ1-5,few,12,NA,TRBV7-9,CASSRPGSLQHF,TGTGCCAGCAGCCGACCAGGGAGCCTCCAGCATTTT